The clone carrying this T cell receptor beta chain is a singleton in its sample. This specimen belongs to a study of blood T cell repertoires in COVID-19. Background on the study: From T cells, B-cell-depleted T cells, or PBMCs came the material, which was cDNA or gDNA.

Per germline, CDR1 SEHNR and CDR2 FQNEAQ (reference sequence). Trimming cost V 5 bases and J 4 bases, with 14 bases left between them. The CDR3 loop spans 14 amino acids. TCRdb keeps only in-frame clones here, not all; method: immunoSEQ multiplex PCR. The sample has approximately 140,000 clones, around four fifths seen once. The rearrangement links TRBV7-9 to TRBJ2-5, with D uncertain. The sequence was obtained from a woman between 40 and 50 years old with active or convalescent COVID-19. The sequenced material came from peripheral blood. CDR3 in DNA: TGTGCCAGCAGCCCACCCGCGCGCGTAGAGACCCAGTACTTC. Protein: CASSPPARVETQYF.